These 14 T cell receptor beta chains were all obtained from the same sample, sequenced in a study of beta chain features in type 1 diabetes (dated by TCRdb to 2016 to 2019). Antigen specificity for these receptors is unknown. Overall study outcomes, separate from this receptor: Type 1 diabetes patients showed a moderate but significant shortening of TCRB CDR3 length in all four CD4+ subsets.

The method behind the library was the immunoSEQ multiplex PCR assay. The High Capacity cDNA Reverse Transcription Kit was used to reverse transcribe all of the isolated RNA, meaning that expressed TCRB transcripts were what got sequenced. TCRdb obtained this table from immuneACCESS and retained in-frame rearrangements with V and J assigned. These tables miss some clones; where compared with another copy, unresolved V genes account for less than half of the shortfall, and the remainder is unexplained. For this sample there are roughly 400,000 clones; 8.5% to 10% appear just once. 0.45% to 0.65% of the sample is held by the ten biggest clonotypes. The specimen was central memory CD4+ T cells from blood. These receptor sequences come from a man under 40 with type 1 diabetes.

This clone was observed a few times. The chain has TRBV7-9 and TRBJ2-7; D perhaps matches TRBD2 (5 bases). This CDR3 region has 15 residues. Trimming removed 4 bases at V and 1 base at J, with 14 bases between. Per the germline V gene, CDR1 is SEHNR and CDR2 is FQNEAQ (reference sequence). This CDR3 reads CASSSHTRPSYEQYF. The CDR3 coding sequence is TGTGCCAGCAGCTCACACACTAGACCTTCCTACGAGCAGTACTTC.

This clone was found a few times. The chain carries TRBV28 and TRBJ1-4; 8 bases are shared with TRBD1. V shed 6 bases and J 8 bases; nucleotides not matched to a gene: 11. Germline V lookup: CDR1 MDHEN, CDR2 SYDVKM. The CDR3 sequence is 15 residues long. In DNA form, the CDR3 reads TGTGCCAGCAGCCTACCCCCTCAGGGGGCAGAAAAACTGTTTTTT. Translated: CASSLPPQGAEKLFF. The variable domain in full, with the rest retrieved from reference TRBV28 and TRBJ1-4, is DVKVTQSSRYLVKRTGEKVFLECVQDMDHENMFWYRQDPGLGLRLIYFSYDVKMKEKGDIPEGYSVSREKKERFSLILESASTNQTSMYLCASSLPPQGAEKLFFGSGTQLSVL.

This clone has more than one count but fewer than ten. The CDR3 nucleotides are TGTGCCAGCAGCTTCTTTGGGGGTGGTGAAAAACTGTTTTTT. Its protein is CASSFFGGGEKLFF. This chain links TRBV7-9 with TRBJ1-4; perhaps TRBD1 as D (5 bases). V lost 3 bases, J lost 7 bases, and 12 bases lay in between. Germline assignment: CDR1 SEHNR and CDR2 FQNEAQ (reference sequence). The CDR3 has 14 residues.

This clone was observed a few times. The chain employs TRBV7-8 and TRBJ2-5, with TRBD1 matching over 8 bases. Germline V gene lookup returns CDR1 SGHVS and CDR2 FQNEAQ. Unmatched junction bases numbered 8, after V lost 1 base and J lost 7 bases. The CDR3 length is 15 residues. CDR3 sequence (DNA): TGTGCCAGCAGCTTAGTATCCGGACAGGGAGGGACCCAGTACTTC. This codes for CASSLVSGQGGTQYF.

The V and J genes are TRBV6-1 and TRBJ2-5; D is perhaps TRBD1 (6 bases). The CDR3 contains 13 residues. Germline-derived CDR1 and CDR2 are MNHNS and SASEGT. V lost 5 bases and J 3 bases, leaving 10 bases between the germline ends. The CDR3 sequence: CASSRTDKETQYF. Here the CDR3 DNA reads TGTGCCAGCAGTCGGACAGATAAAGAGACCCAGTACTTC.

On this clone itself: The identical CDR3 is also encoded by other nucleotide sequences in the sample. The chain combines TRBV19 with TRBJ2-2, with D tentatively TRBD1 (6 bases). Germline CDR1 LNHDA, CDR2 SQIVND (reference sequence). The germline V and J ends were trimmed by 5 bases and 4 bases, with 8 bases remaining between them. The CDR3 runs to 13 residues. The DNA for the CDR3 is TGTGCCAGTAGTGTACAGGGCACCGGGGAGCTGTTTTTT. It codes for CASSVQGTGELFF.

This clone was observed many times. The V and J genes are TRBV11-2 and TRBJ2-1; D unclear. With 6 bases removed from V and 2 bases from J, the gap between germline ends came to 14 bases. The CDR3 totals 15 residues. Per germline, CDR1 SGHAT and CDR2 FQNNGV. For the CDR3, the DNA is TGTGCCAGCAGACGCCTGGCGGCGGCCTACAATGAGCAGTTCTTC. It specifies CASRRLAAAYNEQFF.

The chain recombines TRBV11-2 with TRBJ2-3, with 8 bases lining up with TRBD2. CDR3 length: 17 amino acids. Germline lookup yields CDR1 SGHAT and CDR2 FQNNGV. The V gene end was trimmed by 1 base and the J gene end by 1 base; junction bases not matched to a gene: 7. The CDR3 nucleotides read TGTGCCAGCAGCTTAGGTGGTAGCGGGACCGGCACAGATACGCAGTATTTT. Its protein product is CASSLGGSGTGTDTQYF. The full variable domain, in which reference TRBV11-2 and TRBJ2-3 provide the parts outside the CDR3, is EAGVAQSPRYKIIEKRQSVAFWCNPISGHATLYWYQQILGQGPKLLIQFQNNGVVDDSQLPKDRFSAERLKGVDSTLKIQPAKLEDSAVYLCASSLGGSGTGTDTQYFGPGTRLTVL.

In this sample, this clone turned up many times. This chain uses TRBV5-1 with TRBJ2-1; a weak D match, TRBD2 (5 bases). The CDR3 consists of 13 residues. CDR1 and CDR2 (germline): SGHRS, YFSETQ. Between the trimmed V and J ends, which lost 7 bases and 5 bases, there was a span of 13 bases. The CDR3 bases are TGCGCCAGCGCGATGGGAGACAACAATGAGCAGTTCTTC. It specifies CASAMGDNNEQFF.

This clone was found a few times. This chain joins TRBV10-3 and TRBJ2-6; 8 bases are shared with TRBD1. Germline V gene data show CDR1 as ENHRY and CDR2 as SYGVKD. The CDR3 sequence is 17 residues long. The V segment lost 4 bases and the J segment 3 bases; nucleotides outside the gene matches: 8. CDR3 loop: CAISVSQGAFGANVLTF. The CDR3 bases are TGTGCCATCAGTGTTAGCCAGGGGGCCTTTGGGGCCAACGTCCTGACTTTC.

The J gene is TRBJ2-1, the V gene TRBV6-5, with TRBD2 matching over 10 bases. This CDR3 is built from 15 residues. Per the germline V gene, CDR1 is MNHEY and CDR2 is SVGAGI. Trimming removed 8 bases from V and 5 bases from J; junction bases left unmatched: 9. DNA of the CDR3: TGTGCCAGCCGCCTGGGACTAGCGCCTAACAATGAGCAGTTCTTC. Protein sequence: CASRLGLAPNNEQFF.

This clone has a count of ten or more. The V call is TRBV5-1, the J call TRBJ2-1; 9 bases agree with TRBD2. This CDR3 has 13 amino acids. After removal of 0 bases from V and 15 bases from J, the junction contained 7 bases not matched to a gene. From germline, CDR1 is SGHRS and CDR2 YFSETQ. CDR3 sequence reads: CASSLERAGGWFF. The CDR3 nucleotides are TGCGCCAGCAGCTTGGAACGGGCGGGAGGGTGGTTCTTC.

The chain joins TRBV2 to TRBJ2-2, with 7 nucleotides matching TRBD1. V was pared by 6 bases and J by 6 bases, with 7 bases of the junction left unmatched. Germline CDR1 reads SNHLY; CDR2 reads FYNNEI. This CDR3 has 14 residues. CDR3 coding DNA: TGTGCCAGCAGATCGACAGGGTCTGCCGGGGAGCTGTTTTTT. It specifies CASRSTGSAGELFF.

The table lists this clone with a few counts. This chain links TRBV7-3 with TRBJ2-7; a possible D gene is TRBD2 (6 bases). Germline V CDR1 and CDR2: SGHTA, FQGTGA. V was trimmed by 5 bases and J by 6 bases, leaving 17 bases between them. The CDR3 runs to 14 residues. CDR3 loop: CASSPGRDLGEQYF. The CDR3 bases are TGTGCCAGCAGCCCAGGGCGGGACCTCGGCGAGCAGTACTTC. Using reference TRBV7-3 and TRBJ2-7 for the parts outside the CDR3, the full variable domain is GAGVSQTPSNKVTEKGKYVELRCDPISGHTALYWYRQSLGQGPEFLIYFQGTGAADDSGLPNDRFFAVRPEGSVSTLKIQRTERGDSAVYLCASSPGRDLGEQYFGPGTRLTVT.